The 20 T cell receptor beta chains reported below all come from one sample, sequenced in a study of T cell changes during pregnancy in multiple sclerosis. Here immunoSEQ multiplex PCR was the method, and the copy in TCRdb shows in-frame clones only, minus some. Of about 56,000 clones listed, 80% to 95% are singletons. The source material was CD4+ T cells from peripheral blood mononuclear cells, sampled in the third trimester of pregnancy. The source of these receptors is a female donor with multiple sclerosis, enrolled in a pregnancy study.

V gene TRBV18 combines with J gene TRBJ1-2; TRBD1 matches at 7 bases. This CDR3 has 14 amino acids. Trimming at V came to 3 bases and at J to 10 bases, leaving 11 bases not matched to a gene. Per germline, CDR1 KGHSH and CDR2 LQKENI. CDR3 coding DNA: TGTGCCAGCTCACCTAGACAGGGCGAGACCGACTACACCTTC. It translates to CASSPRQGETDYTF.

V and J are TRBV18 and TRBJ1-4; 7 bases map to TRBD1. CDR3 length: 15 residues. V dropped 2 bases and J dropped 8; count of bases not matched to a gene: 8. The germline CDR1 and CDR2 sequences are KGHSH and LQKENI. CDR3 sequence: CASSPVDPRGEKLFF. DNA of the CDR3: TGTGCCAGCTCACCAGTCGACCCCAGGGGGGAAAAACTGTTTTTT.

The chain couples TRBV27 to TRBJ2-1, with 14 bases lining up with TRBD2. Germline CDR1 is MNHEY and CDR2 is SMNVEV (reference sequence). Germline trimming cut 9 bases from V and 9 bases from J; bases unmatched to any gene: 10. CDR3 length: 15 amino acids. For the CDR3, the DNA is TGTGCCAGAACATTCGGACTAGCGGGGGGTGGTGAGCAGTTCTTC. Its protein is CARTFGLAGGGEQFF.

The J gene is TRBJ2-1, the V gene TRBV6-4; no firm D call. Deletions cut 4 bases from V and 0 bases from J, with 4 bases between. Per germline, CDR1 MRHNA and CDR2 SNTAGT. This CDR3 comprises 13 residues. The CDR3 region has the DNA TGTGCCAGCAGTGCCTACTCCTACAATGAGCAGTTCTTC. Translation gives CASSAYSYNEQFF.

In nucleotides, the CDR3 is TGTGCCAGCAGTTACTCGGGACAGGGGTCGGATGGCTACACCTTC. It is translated as CASSYSGQGSDGYTF. The chain has TRBV6-6 and TRBJ1-2; 10 nucleotides align to TRBD1. CDR1 is MNHNY and CDR2 is SVGAGI in the germline V gene (reference sequence). Losses at the gene ends were 0 bases for V and 6 bases for J; bases not matched to a gene: 4. CDR3 length equals 15 residues.

This sequence joins TRBV2 and TRBJ1-4; 9 bases align to TRBD1. The germline V gene has CDR1 SNHLY and CDR2 FYNNEI. There are 19 residues in the CDR3. The junction had 13 bases not matched to a gene; V was cut back by 2 bases and J by 3 bases. The CDR3 region is CASSERPGTGRLANEKLFF. The CDR3 DNA is TGTGCCAGCAGTGAACGTCCCGGGACAGGGAGGTTGGCTAATGAAAAACTGTTTTTT.

The J gene is TRBJ2-7, the V gene TRBV6-5, with unresolved D. CDR3 length equals 13 residues. From germline, CDR1 is MNHEY and CDR2 SVGAGI. Trimming stripped 0 bases from V and 0 bases from J, with 3 bases between. The CDR3 sequence: CASSYSSSYEQYF. CDR3 sequence (DNA): TGTGCCAGCAGTTACTCGAGCTCCTACGAGCAGTACTTC.

This chain's CDR3 is CASESRQGGNQPQHF. The CDR3 bases are TGTGCCAGCGAGTCGCGACAGGGAGGCAATCAGCCCCAGCATTTT. J is TRBJ1-5 and V is TRBV6-5; 7 bases match TRBD1. Trimming cost V 8 bases and J 2 bases; bases outside gene matches: 9. The length of the CDR3 is 15 residues. CDR1 is MNHEY, CDR2 SVGAGI, per germline.

CDR3 sequence (DNA): TGCGCCAGCATGATCCCCGGGACAGGGACCCACGAGCAGTACTTC. Its protein is CASMIPGTGTHEQYF. The chain has TRBV23-1 and TRBJ2-7; 9 positions agree with TRBD1. TRBV23-1 is sorted into the ORF group, with uncertain function. The CDR3 loop spans 15 amino acids. The junction had 12 bases not matched to a gene; V was cut back by 7 bases and J by 5 bases.

V and J are TRBV6-5 and TRBJ1-1; D is unclear. Germline CDR1 reads MNHEY; CDR2 reads SVGAGI. V was clipped by 0 bases and J by 2 bases, with 7 bases between them. This CDR3 is 14 amino acids long. DNA for the CDR3: TGTGCCAGCAGTTACTCCGAGGGTAACACTGAAGCTTTCTTT. As protein: CASSYSEGNTEAFF.

The rearrangement uses TRBV5-8 and TRBJ2-2; 11 bases map to TRBD1. Losses at the gene ends were 4 bases for V and 4 bases for J; bases not matched to a gene: 6. The CDR3 covers 16 residues. Germline assignment: CDR1 SGHTS and CDR2 YDEGEE. The CDR3 reads CASSQGQGAPTGELFF. CDR3 DNA sequence: TGTGCCAGCAGCCAAGGACAGGGGGCGCCCACCGGGGAGCTGTTTTTT.

J is TRBJ1-5 and V is TRBV7-2; no clear D. Germline assignment: CDR1 SGHTA and CDR2 FQGNSA. Trimming removed 2 bases at V and 1 base at J, with 15 bases between. The CDR3 runs 17 residues. CDR3 amino acids: CASSLSVRAISNQPQHF. The DNA for the CDR3 is TGTGCCAGCAGCTTATCGGTGCGGGCCATAAGCAATCAGCCCCAGCATTTT.

The CDR3 here is CASSYRGGSYNEQFF. As DNA, the CDR3 is TGTGCCAGCAGCTACCGGGGGGGGTCCTACAATGAGCAGTTCTTC. The chain employs TRBV5-6 and TRBJ2-1; TRBD2 agrees at 8 bases. Losses at the gene ends were 3 bases for V and 1 base for J; bases not matched to a gene: 3. The CDR3 is 15 amino acids. Germline assignment: CDR1 SGHDT and CDR2 YYEEEE. The full variable domain, its missing parts supplied by reference TRBV5-6 and TRBJ2-1, is DAGVTQSPTHLIKTRGQQVTLRCSPKSGHDTVSWYQQALGQGPQFIFQYYEEEERQRGNFPDRFSGHQFPNYSSELNVNALLLGDSALYLCASSYRGGSYNEQFFGPGTRLTVL.

V is TRBV15 and J is TRBJ2-7, with D tentatively TRBD2 (6 bases). The CDR3 extends over 15 amino acids. Trimming removed 5 bases from V and 2 bases from J, with 16 bases in between. Germline V gene lookup returns CDR1 LNHNV and CDR2 YYDKDF (reference sequence). The CDR3 sequence is CATSLARGSAYEQYF. Here the CDR3 DNA reads TGTGCCACCAGCTTGGCACGGGGGAGCGCCTACGAGCAGTACTTC.

The rearrangement links TRBV5-1 to TRBJ2-7, with unresolved D. The CDR3 consists of 12 residues. With 4 bases removed from V and 3 bases from J, the gap between germline ends came to 8 bases. CDR1 SGHRS and CDR2 YFSETQ come from the germline V gene. The CDR3 here is CASSLDGYEQYF. The CDR3 bases are TGCGCCAGCAGCCTAGACGGCTACGAGCAGTACTTC. The whole variable domain, filled in from reference TRBV5-1 and TRBJ2-7, reads KAGVTQTPRYLIKTRGQQVTLSCSPISGHRSVSWYQQTPGQGLQFLFEYFSETQRNKGNFPGRFSGRQFSNSRSEMNVSTLELGDSALYLCASSLDGYEQYFGPGTRLTVT.

The CDR3 is CASSWRGGVDTQYF. Here the CDR3 DNA reads TGTGCCAGCAGCTGGCGGGGGGGCGTAGATACGCAGTATTTT. This chain connects TRBV7-3 to TRBJ2-3, with 9 bases that match TRBD2. CDR1 is SGHTA and CDR2 is FQGTGA in the germline V gene. With V trimmed by 4 bases and J by 5 bases, 4 bases remained unmatched. This CDR3 region has 14 residues.

V is TRBV11-2 and J is TRBJ2-3, with 7 bases matching TRBD2. Germline CDR1 reads SGHAT; CDR2 reads FQNNGV. The V segment lost 5 bases and the J segment 3 bases; nucleotides outside the gene matches: 14. CDR3 length equals 17 residues. CDR3 sequence: CASSQRGTGGLTDTQYF. CDR3 nucleotide sequence: TGTGCCAGCAGCCAACGGGGGACGGGGGGACTAACAGATACGCAGTATTTT. The variable domain in full, with the rest retrieved from reference TRBV11-2 and TRBJ2-3, is EAGVAQSPRYKIIEKRQSVAFWCNPISGHATLYWYQQILGQGPKLLIQFQNNGVVDDSQLPKDRFSAERLKGVDSTLKIQPAKLEDSAVYLCASSQRGTGGLTDTQYFGPGTRLTVL.

For this clone: A read error may produce the germline difference seen at one junction end. This chain joins TRBV7-7 and TRBJ2-1; the match to TRBD2 covers 9 bases. CDR1 and CDR2 from the germline V gene are SSHAT and FNYEAQ (reference sequence). The CDR3 spans 15 residues. This CDR3 reads CASSPRGGFSNEQFF. The CDR3 DNA follows: TGTGCTAGCAGCCCGCGGGGGGGGTTTAGTAATGAGCAGTTCTTC.

The CDR3 loop reads CASSASTSGEETQYF. The CDR3 DNA reads as TGTGCCAGCAGCGCCTCCACTAGCGGGGAAGAGACCCAGTACTTC. The chain joins TRBV7-2 to TRBJ2-5; 10 bases agree with TRBD2. Germline values: CDR1 SGHTA, CDR2 FQGNSA. The CDR3 is made up of 15 amino acids. The trim removed 5 bases at V and 3 bases at J, leaving 6 bases unmatched. The whole variable domain, filled in from reference TRBV7-2 and TRBJ2-5, reads GAGVSQSPSNKVTEKGKDVELRCDPISGHTALYWYRQSLGQGLEFLIYFQGNSAPDKSGLPSDRFSAERTGGSVSTLTIQRTQQEDSAVYLCASSASTSGEETQYFGPGTRLLVL.

This clone was picked up a small number of times. V gene TRBV5-4 combines with J gene TRBJ1-6; a weak D match, TRBD1 (5 bases). V shed 0 bases and J shed 9 bases, with 13 bases lying between them. CDR3 size: 15 residues. Germline V gene lookup returns CDR1 SGHNT and CDR2 YYREEE (reference sequence). The CDR3 DNA reads as TGTGCCAGCAGCTTGGGGGGGGAGAGGGCTTCACCCCTCCACTTT. This gives the protein CASSLGGERASPLHF.